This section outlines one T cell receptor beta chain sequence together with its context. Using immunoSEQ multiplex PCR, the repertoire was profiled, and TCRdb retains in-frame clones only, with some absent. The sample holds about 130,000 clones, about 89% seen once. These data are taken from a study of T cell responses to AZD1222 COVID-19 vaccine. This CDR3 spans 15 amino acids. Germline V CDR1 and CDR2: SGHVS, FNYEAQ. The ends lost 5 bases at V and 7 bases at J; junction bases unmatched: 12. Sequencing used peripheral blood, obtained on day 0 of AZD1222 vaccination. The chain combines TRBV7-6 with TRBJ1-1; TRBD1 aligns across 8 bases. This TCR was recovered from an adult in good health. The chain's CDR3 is CASSLTGQVKNEAFF. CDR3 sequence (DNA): TGTGCCAGCAGCCTAACGGGACAGGTTAAGAATGAAGCTTTCTTT.